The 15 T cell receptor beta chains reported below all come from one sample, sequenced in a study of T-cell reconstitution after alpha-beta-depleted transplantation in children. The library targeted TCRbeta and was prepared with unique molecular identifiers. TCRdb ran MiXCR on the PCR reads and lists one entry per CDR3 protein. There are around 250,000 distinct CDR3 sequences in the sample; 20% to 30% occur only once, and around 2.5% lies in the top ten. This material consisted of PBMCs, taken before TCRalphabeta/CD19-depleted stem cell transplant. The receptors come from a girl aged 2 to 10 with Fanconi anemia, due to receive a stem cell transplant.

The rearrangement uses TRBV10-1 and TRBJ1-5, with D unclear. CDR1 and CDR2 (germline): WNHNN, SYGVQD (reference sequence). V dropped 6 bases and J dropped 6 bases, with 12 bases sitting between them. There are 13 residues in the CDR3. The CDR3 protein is CASRVERSQPQHF. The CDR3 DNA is TGCGCCAGCAGGGTCGAGCGAAGTCAGCCCCAGCATTTT.

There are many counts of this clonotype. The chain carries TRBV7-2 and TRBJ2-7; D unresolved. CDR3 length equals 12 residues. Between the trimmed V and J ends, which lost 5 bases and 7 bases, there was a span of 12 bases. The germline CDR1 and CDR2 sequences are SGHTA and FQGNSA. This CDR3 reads CASSAGPGEQYF. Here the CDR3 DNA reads TGTGCCAGCAGCGCCGGACCCGGGGAGCAGTACTTC.

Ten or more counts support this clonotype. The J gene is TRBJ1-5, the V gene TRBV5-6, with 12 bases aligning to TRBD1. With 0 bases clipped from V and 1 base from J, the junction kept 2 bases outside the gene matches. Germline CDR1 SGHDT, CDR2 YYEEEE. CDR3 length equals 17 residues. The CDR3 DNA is TGTGCCAGCAGCTTGGTGGGACAGGGGGCAAGCAATCAGCCCCAGCATTTT. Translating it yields CASSLVGQGASNQPQHF.

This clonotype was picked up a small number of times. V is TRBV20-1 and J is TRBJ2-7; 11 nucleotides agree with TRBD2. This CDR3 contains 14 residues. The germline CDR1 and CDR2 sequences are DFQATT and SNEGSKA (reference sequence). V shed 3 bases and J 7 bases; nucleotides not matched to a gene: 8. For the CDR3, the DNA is TGCAGTGCTAGTCTTAGCGGGGGGGCCATGGAGCAGTACTTC. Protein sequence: CSASLSGGAMEQYF.

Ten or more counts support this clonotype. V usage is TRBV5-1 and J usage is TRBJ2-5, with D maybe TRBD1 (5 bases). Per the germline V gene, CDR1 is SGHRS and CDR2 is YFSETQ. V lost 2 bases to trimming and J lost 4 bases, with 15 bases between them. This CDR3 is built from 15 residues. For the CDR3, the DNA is TGCGCCAGCAGCTTACGGTTGATAGGGGCAGAGACCCAGTACTTC. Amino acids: CASSLRLIGAETQYF.

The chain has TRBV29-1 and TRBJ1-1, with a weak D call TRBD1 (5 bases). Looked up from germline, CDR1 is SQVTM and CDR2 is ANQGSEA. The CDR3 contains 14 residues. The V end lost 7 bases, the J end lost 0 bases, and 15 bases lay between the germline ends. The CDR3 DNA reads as TGCAGCGCAACCCCAGGGTCAATGAACACTGAAGCTTTCTTT. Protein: CSATPGSMNTEAFF.

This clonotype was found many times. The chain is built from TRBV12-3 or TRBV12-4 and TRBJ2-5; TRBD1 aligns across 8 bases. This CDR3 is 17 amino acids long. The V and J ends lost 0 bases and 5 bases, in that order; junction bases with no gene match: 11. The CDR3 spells CASSLAQVDRGMETQYF. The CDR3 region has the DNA TGTGCCAGCAGTTTAGCGCAGGTAGACAGGGGTATGGAGACCCAGTACTTC.

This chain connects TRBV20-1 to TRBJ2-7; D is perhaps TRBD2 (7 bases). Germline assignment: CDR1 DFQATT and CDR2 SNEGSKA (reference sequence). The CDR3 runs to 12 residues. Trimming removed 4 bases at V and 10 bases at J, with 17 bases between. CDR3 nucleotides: TGCAGTGCTAAAGCCGGGGGGCGCGAACAGTACTTC. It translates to CSAKAGGREQYF.

Written as DNA, the CDR3 is TGTGCCAGCAGTTACGGTGGGCCAGATACGCAGTATTTT. Its protein is CASSYGGPDTQYF. This chain joins TRBV6-6 and TRBJ2-3; D unresolved. This CDR3 has 13 amino acids. Per the germline V gene, CDR1 is MNHNY and CDR2 is SVGAGI (reference sequence). Trimming removed 2 bases from V and 4 bases from J, with 7 bases in between.

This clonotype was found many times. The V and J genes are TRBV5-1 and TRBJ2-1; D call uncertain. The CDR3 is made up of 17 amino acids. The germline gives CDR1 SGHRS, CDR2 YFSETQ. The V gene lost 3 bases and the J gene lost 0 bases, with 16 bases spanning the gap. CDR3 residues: CASSSDPTLNSYNEQFF. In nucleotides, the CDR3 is TGCGCCAGCAGCTCCGACCCCACACTGAACTCCTACAATGAGCAGTTCTTC. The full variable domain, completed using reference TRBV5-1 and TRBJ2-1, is KAGVTQTPRYLIKTRGQQVTLSCSPISGHRSVSWYQQTPGQGLQFLFEYFSETQRNKGNFPGRFSGRQFSNSRSEMNVSTLELGDSALYLCASSSDPTLNSYNEQFFGPGTRLTVL.

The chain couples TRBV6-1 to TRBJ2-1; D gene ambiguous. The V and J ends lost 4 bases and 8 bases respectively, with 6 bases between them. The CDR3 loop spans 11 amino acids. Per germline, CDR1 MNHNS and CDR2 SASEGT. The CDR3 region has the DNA TGTGCCAGCAGTGCCGCGGATGAGCAGTTCTTC. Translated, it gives CASSAADEQFF.

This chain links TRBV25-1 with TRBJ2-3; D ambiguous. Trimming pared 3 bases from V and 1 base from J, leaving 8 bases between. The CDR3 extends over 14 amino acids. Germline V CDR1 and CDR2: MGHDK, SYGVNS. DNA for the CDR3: TGTGCCAGCAGTGACCCCGAAGGCACAGATACGCAGTATTTT. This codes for CASSDPEGTDTQYF.

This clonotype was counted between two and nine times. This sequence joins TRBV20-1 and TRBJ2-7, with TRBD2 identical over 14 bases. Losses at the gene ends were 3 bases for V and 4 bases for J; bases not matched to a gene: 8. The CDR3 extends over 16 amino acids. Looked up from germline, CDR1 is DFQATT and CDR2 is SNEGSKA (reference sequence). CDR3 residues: CSARSGTSGSTYEQYF. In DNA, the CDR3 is TGCAGTGCTAGGAGTGGGACTAGCGGGAGTACTTACGAGCAGTACTTC.

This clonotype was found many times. In DNA form, the CDR3 reads TGTGCCAGCAGCTTAGAGGTGGTGGACAGGTGGGAAGAGACCCAGTACTTC. Translating gives CASSLEVVDRWEETQYF. The chain couples TRBV7-9 to TRBJ2-5; TRBD1 agrees at 7 bases. In germline, CDR1 is SEHNR, CDR2 FQNEAQ (reference sequence). V trimming: 1 base; J trimming: 3 bases; junction bases outside the gene matches: 11. CDR3 length: 17 amino acids.

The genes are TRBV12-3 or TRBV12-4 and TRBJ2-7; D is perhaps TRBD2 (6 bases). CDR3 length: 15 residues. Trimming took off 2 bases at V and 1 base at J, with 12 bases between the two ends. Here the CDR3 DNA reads TGTGCCAGCAGTTTATTCCAGACTAGTTCCTACGAGCAGTACTTC. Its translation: CASSLFQTSSYEQYF.